A selection of T cell receptor beta chains follows, all from one sample in a study of T cell responses to AZD1222 COVID-19 vaccine. Clones were read by immunoSEQ multiplex PCR, and TCRdb kept only the in-frame ones, dropping some. The table includes around 99,000 clones, 91% detected once. This material consisted of peripheral blood, taken on day 0 of AZD1222 vaccination. These TCRs come from an adult in good health. Both conserved end residues are part of each CDR3. A D gene is named only where the DNA matches it firmly. Where a row states a size, it is once, few, many or the class of an expanded clone; other rows omit it.

CDR3nt: TGTGCCAGCTCACCAGGCAGAGATGAAAAACTGTTTTTT
CDR3aa: CASSPGRDEKLFF
d_gene: .
abundance: .
j_gene: TRBJ1-4
v_gene: TRBV18

CDR3nt: TGTGCCAGCAGCTTGATTAGGGAAACCCGAGGCACTGAAGCTTTCTTT
CDR3aa: CASSLIRETRGTEAFF
d_gene: .
abundance: once
j_gene: TRBJ1-1
v_gene: TRBV5-6

CDR3nt: TGTGCCAGCAGCTTAGCCTATGGCTACACCTTC
CDR3aa: CASSLAYGYTF
d_gene: .
abundance: .
j_gene: TRBJ1-2
v_gene: TRBV7-2

CDR3nt: TGTGCCAGCAGTTTAGACAGCGGGGGGGCCCGGACCGGGGAGCTGTTTTTT
CDR3aa: CASSLDSGGARTGELFF
d_gene: TRBD2
abundance: once
j_gene: TRBJ2-2
v_gene: TRBV27

CDR3nt: TGTGCCAGCAGCCCCCTGAAGGGTAACTATGGCTACACCTTC
CDR3aa: CASSPLKGNYGYTF
d_gene: .
abundance: .
j_gene: TRBJ1-2
v_gene: TRBV14

CDR3nt: TGCGCCAGCAGCTTGGGCGGGGCCGCCGAGCAGTACTTC
CDR3aa: CASSLGGAAEQYF
d_gene: .
abundance: .
j_gene: TRBJ2-7
v_gene: TRBV5-1

CDR3nt: TGTGCCAGCAGCCAAGATATGAGGGAAGGGAATTCACCCCTCCACTTT
CDR3aa: CASSQDMREGNSPLHF
d_gene: .
abundance: once
j_gene: TRBJ1-6
v_gene: TRBV3-1/TRBV3-2

CDR3nt: TGTGCCAGCACCGGGGACAGCTCCTACGAGCAGTACTTC
CDR3aa: CASTGDSSYEQYF
d_gene: TRBD1
abundance: .
j_gene: TRBJ2-7
v_gene: TRBV3-1/TRBV3-2

CDR3nt: TGTGCCACCAGTGCAGGGGGGGATCAGCCCCAGCATTTT
CDR3aa: CATSAGGDQPQHF
d_gene: TRBD1
abundance: .
j_gene: TRBJ1-5
v_gene: TRBV24-1

CDR3nt: TGTGCCAGCAGTTACCCCAACAGGGGAAACGGGCATGGCTACACCTTC
CDR3aa: CASSYPNRGNGHGYTF
d_gene: TRBD1
abundance: .
j_gene: TRBJ1-2
v_gene: TRBV6-6

CDR3nt: TGTGCCAGCTCACAGGAGCGAGGTGAAAAACTGTTTTTT
CDR3aa: CASSQERGEKLFF
d_gene: .
abundance: .
j_gene: TRBJ1-4
v_gene: TRBV18

CDR3nt: TGTGCCAGCAGCCCTTGGACTAGCTCCTACAATGAGCAGTTCTTC
CDR3aa: CASSPWTSSYNEQFF
d_gene: TRBD2
abundance: .
j_gene: TRBJ2-1
v_gene: TRBV7-9

CDR3nt: TGTGCCAGCAGTCCCCCGGGGGGCCCTGAAGCTTTCTTT
CDR3aa: CASSPPGGPEAFF
d_gene: .
abundance: once
j_gene: TRBJ1-1
v_gene: TRBV6-6

CDR3nt: TGTGCCAGCAGCCAAGAGGGATTCACCTTGAACACTGAAGCTTTCTTT
CDR3aa: CASSQEGFTLNTEAFF
d_gene: .
abundance: .
j_gene: TRBJ1-1
v_gene: TRBV4-2

CDR3nt: TGTGCCAGCAGCCCCCTTGGGGACACTGAAGCTTTCTTT
CDR3aa: CASSPLGDTEAFF
d_gene: .
abundance: .
j_gene: TRBJ1-1
v_gene: TRBV7-8